The 28 T cell receptor beta chains in this list originate from one sample, sequenced in a study of cytomegalovirus exposure and HLA in healthy donors (dated by TCRdb to 2016 to 2017). The method was the immunoSEQ multiplex PCR assay. A mixture of 60 forward primers for TCR Vbeta segments and 13 reverse primers for TCR Jbeta segments was used in the multiplex PCR. This immuneACCESS table, as held by TCRdb, lists in-frame sequences with V and J called but not all clones. Of the missing ones, under half trace to an unresolved V gene in checked studies; the others have no known cause. The sample yields 70,000 to 95,000 clones; roughly 74% were counted once. The ten top clones hold roughly 2.2% of the sample. Material: PBMCs. Source of these receptors: a man aged 35 to 55 in good health and CMV-seronegative.

V gene TRBV5-5 combines with J gene TRBJ2-5; 7 bases match TRBD1. V was pared by 0 bases and J by 4 bases, with 9 bases of the junction left unmatched. CDR3 size: 16 residues. The germline gives CDR1 SGHKS, CDR2 YYEKEE (reference sequence). The DNA for the CDR3 is TGTGCCAGCAGCTTGGTCCGGACAGGTCGGGTAGAGACCCAGTACTTC. This sequence encodes CASSLVRTGRVETQYF.

This sequence joins TRBV5-1 and TRBJ1-1; the match to TRBD1 covers 8 bases. Germline loops: CDR1 SGHRS, CDR2 YFSETQ. J gave up 2 bases and V 4 bases, and 7 bases lay outside the gene matches. The CDR3 runs to 15 residues. As DNA, the CDR3 is TGCGCCAGCAGCGCCGGACAGGGCGGTAACACTGAAGCTTTCTTT. Its translation: CASSAGQGGNTEAFF. Together with reference TRBV5-1 and TRBJ1-1, the CDR3 gives the full variable domain: KAGVTQTPRYLIKTRGQQVTLSCSPISGHRSVSWYQQTPGQGLQFLFEYFSETQRNKGNFPGRFSGRQFSNSRSEMNVSTLELGDSALYLCASSAGQGGNTEAFFGQGTRLTVV.

The chain employs TRBV6-5 and TRBJ1-1; the D gene is possibly TRBD1 (6 bases). This CDR3 region has 11 residues. Trimming took 7 bases from V and 9 from J, leaving 12 bases between them. The germline V gene has CDR1 MNHEY and CDR2 SVGAGI. CDR3 sequence (DNA): TGTGCCAGCACCTCGGACAGAAAAGCTTTCTTT. Translated, it gives CASTSDRKAFF.

This clone was seen a handful of times. This chain links TRBV7-6 with TRBJ1-1; D possibly corresponds to TRBD1 (6 bases). The germline V and J ends were trimmed by 3 bases and 2 bases, with 10 bases remaining between them. Looked up from germline, CDR1 is SGHVS and CDR2 is FNYEAQ. The CDR3 sequence is 14 residues long. Here the CDR3 reads CASSLTGGNTEAFF. The CDR3 DNA reads TGTGCCAGCAGCTTGACAGGTGGAAACACTGAAGCTTTCTTT.

The CDR3 reads CASRLTGKDGYTF. CDR3 nucleotide sequence: TGTGCCAGCCGCTTGACAGGGAAAGATGGCTACACCTTC. The chain employs TRBV2 and TRBJ1-2; 7 bases match TRBD1. CDR1 is SNHLY and CDR2 is FYNNEI in the germline V gene. The CDR3 totals 13 residues. Trimming took 8 bases from V and 6 from J; bases not matched to a gene: 9.

The chain recombines TRBV27 with TRBJ2-2; D might be TRBD2 (7 bases). The CDR3 is made up of 15 amino acids. V gave up 7 bases and J gave up 6 bases, with 18 bases separating them. Per germline, CDR1 MNHEY and CDR2 SMNVEV (reference sequence). The DNA of the CDR3 is TGTGCCAGCATGACGATCGGCGGGGGCTCCGGGGAGCTGTTTTTT. Its protein product is CASMTIGGGSGELFF.

This clone appeared a few times. V gene TRBV29-1 combines with J gene TRBJ2-7, with D possibly being TRBD2 (5 bases). The CDR3 runs 11 residues. Per germline, CDR1 SQVTM and CDR2 ANQGSEA. V lost 5 bases to trimming and J lost 2 bases, with 7 bases between them. DNA for the CDR3: TGCAGCGTTCACGGGGCCTACGAGCAGTACTTC. Translation gives CSVHGAYEQYF.

V usage is TRBV5-1 and J usage is TRBJ1-2; D not resolved. V was shortened by 3 bases and J by 7 bases, with 13 bases between the two germline ends. Germline assignment: CDR1 SGHRS and CDR2 YFSETQ. The CDR3 totals 13 residues. In DNA, the CDR3 is TGCGCCAGCAGCTCCCTACTGTCCCGTGGCTACACCTTC. Translated: CASSSLLSRGYTF. The entire variable domain, with the rest obtained from reference TRBV5-1 and TRBJ1-2, is as follows: KAGVTQTPRYLIKTRGQQVTLSCSPISGHRSVSWYQQTPGQGLQFLFEYFSETQRNKGNFPGRFSGRQFSNSRSEMNVSTLELGDSALYLCASSSLLSRGYTFGSGTRLTVV.

This chain uses TRBV2 with TRBJ1-6; 8 bases agree with TRBD1. V was clipped by 10 bases and J by 6 bases; unmatched bases: 5. Looked up from germline, CDR1 is SNHLY and CDR2 is FYNNEI. The length of the CDR3 is 13 residues. The CDR3 spells CAIRQGSNSPLHF. For the CDR3, the DNA is TGTGCCATCCGACAGGGGTCTAATTCACCCCTCCACTTT.

This clone was detected only once. J is TRBJ2-3 and V is TRBV5-1; no firm D call. Germline lookup yields CDR1 SGHRS and CDR2 YFSETQ. The CDR3 runs 13 residues. The germline V and J ends were trimmed by 1 base and 1 base, with 4 bases remaining between them. CDR3 loop: CASSLFGTDTQYF. The CDR3 DNA sequence: TGCGCCAGCAGCTTGTTCGGCACAGATACGCAGTATTTT.

This chain links TRBV4-1 with TRBJ2-1, with 7 bases lining up with TRBD2. With V trimmed by 3 bases and J by 5 bases, 7 bases remained unmatched. The CDR3 loop spans 15 amino acids. The germline gives CDR1 MGHRA, CDR2 YSYEKL. The CDR3 DNA follows: TGCGCCAGCAGCCAGGCCGGGGGAGGGGACAATGAGCAGTTCTTC. This encodes CASSQAGGGDNEQFF.

The V gene is TRBV11-2, the J gene TRBJ2-1; 7 bases line up with TRBD2. Germline values: CDR1 SGHAT, CDR2 FQNNGV. The CDR3 loop spans 16 amino acids. Trimming at V came to 5 bases and at J to 8 bases, leaving 15 bases not matched to a gene. CDR3 loop: CASSPLRGGNTHEQFF. CDR3 nucleotides: TGTGCCAGCAGCCCGCTACGGGGAGGGAATACCCATGAGCAGTTCTTC.

The CDR3 region has the DNA TGTGCCAGCAGCGGGACAGCCCTCGAGCACACTGAAGCTTTCTTT. Residues: CASSGTALEHTEAFF. The V and J genes are TRBV5-6 and TRBJ1-1; TRBD1 agrees at 7 bases. The CDR3 spans 15 residues. The J segment lost 3 bases and the V segment lost 4 bases, leaving 9 bases of the junction unmatched. The germline CDR1 and CDR2 sequences are SGHDT and YYEEEE.

J is TRBJ1-2 and V is TRBV6-6; the D is unclear. CDR3 length equals 12 residues. Germline lookup yields CDR1 MNHNY and CDR2 SVGAGI (reference sequence). The germline V and J ends were trimmed by 2 bases and 6 bases, with 7 bases remaining between them. CDR3 residues: CASSYERNGYTF. CDR3 DNA: TGTGCCAGCAGTTACGAGAGGAATGGCTACACCTTC.

The CDR3 loop reads CASSYFGQNTGELFF. DNA of the CDR3: TGTGCCAGCAGCTACTTCGGACAGAACACCGGGGAGCTGTTTTTT. The gene calls are TRBV11-1 and TRBJ2-2; tentatively, D is TRBD1 (5 bases). The germline gives CDR1 SGHAT, CDR2 FQDESV (reference sequence). The CDR3 spans 15 residues. Trimming removed 4 bases from V and 1 base from J, with 10 bases in between.

As regards this clone: The junction departs from the called germline gene at one end, perhaps through a read error. The gene calls are TRBV29-1 and TRBJ2-5; 8 bases align to TRBD1. Germline CDR1 is SQVTM and CDR2 is ANQGSEA. The CDR3 extends over 11 amino acids. The CDR3 region is CSVELGQAQNF. CDR3 bases: TGCAGCGTTGAGCTGGGACAGGCACAGAACTTC.

This clone has only one observation. The chain carries TRBV11-2 and TRBJ2-3; 9 nucleotides match TRBD1. Germline CDR1 SGHAT, CDR2 FQNNGV. This CDR3 spans 19 amino acids. The V segment lost 2 bases and the J segment 4 bases; nucleotides outside the gene matches: 16. CDR3 residues: CASSLIGQGSFGFADTQYF. The DNA of the CDR3 is TGTGCCAGCAGCTTAATAGGACAGGGGTCATTTGGTTTCGCAGATACGCAGTATTTT.

V gene TRBV6-6 combines with J gene TRBJ2-1, with 8 nucleotides matching TRBD1. V lost 7 bases to trimming and J lost 5 bases; unmatched junction nucleotides: 7. The CDR3 runs to 14 residues. Germline V gene lookup returns CDR1 MNHNY and CDR2 SVGAGI (reference sequence). The CDR3 reads CASILGQGNNEQFF. The CDR3 DNA sequence: TGTGCCAGCATCCTCGGACAGGGCAACAATGAGCAGTTCTTC.

This rearrangement joins TRBV2 to TRBJ2-7; 8 positions agree with TRBD2. After removal of 6 bases from V and 6 bases from J, the junction contained 4 bases not matched to a gene. Germline-derived CDR1 and CDR2 are SNHLY and FYNNEI. This CDR3 is built from 12 residues. The CDR3 sequence is CASSATSGEQYF. The CDR3, as DNA: TGTGCCAGCAGCGCCACTAGCGGCGAGCAGTACTTC.

This chain uses TRBV2 with TRBJ2-7; TRBD1 matches 7 bases. Germline loops: CDR1 SNHLY, CDR2 FYNNEI. The CDR3 extends over 12 amino acids. V dropped 8 bases and J dropped 3; count of bases not matched to a gene: 4. CDR3 coding DNA: TGTGCCAGCCGGGACAGAATCTACGAGCAGTACTTC. This codes for CASRDRIYEQYF.

This rearrangement joins TRBV7-6 to TRBJ2-7, with TRBD1 as a possible D gene (7 bases). The CDR3 has 16 residues. Trimming stripped 1 base from V and 2 bases from J, with 15 bases between. CDR1 and CDR2 from the germline V gene are SGHVS and FNYEAQ. The CDR3, as DNA: TGTGCCAGCAGCTTAGAAGCCCCCAGGGGGGCCTACGAGCAGTACTTC. Translated, it gives CASSLEAPRGAYEQYF.

J is TRBJ1-1 and V is TRBV30, with D possibly TRBD1 on 6 matching bases. Germline V gives CDR1 GTSNPN, CDR2 SVGIG (reference sequence). Trimming pared 0 bases from V and 5 bases from J, leaving 16 bases between. The CDR3 covers 15 residues. Written as DNA, the CDR3 is TGTGCCTGGAGTGTAGAGGGGGGGACATGGACTGAAGCTTTCTTT. This gives the protein CAWSVEGGTWTEAFF.

The genes are TRBV5-1 and TRBJ2-2; weak D call: TRBD1 (6 bases). The germline V gene has CDR1 SGHRS and CDR2 YFSETQ. Trimming took off 0 bases at V and 4 bases at J, with 13 bases between the two ends. The CDR3 is 16 amino acids. The CDR3 sequence is CASSLEGQLGTGELFF. CDR3 nucleotide sequence: TGCGCCAGCAGCTTGGAAGGACAGTTGGGCACCGGGGAGCTGTTTTTT.

CDR3 protein: CASSEIGTDEAFF. The CDR3 nucleotides are TGTGCCAGCAGTGAAATAGGGACAGATGAAGCTTTCTTT. J is TRBJ1-1 and V is TRBV6-1, with TRBD1 matching over 7 bases. With 2 bases clipped from V and 7 bases from J, the junction kept 4 bases outside the gene matches. Germline-derived CDR1 and CDR2 are MNHNS and SASEGT. The CDR3 spans 13 residues.

The gene calls are TRBV19 and TRBJ1-5; 7 nucleotides match TRBD1. V dropped 5 bases and J dropped 5; count of bases not matched to a gene: 15. Germline-derived CDR1 and CDR2 are LNHDA and SQIVND (reference sequence). The CDR3 is made up of 17 amino acids. The CDR3 sequence: CASSVRQGREYHQPQHF. CDR3 bases: TGTGCCAGTAGTGTACGACAGGGAAGGGAGTACCATCAGCCCCAGCATTTT.

V gene TRBV4-1 combines with J gene TRBJ2-6; 8 nucleotides align to TRBD1. Per germline, CDR1 MGHRA and CDR2 YSYEKL. J lost 3 bases, V lost 3 bases, and 10 bases had no gene match. The CDR3 loop spans 18 amino acids. This CDR3 reads CASSHLTGGFGGANVLTF. CDR3 sequence (DNA): TGCGCCAGCAGCCACCTCACAGGGGGGTTCGGTGGGGCCAACGTCCTGACTTTC.

This chain joins TRBV5-6 and TRBJ1-5, with D possibly matching TRBD1 (6 bases). This CDR3 is built from 14 residues. Looked up from germline, CDR1 is SGHDT and CDR2 is YYEEEE. Trimming pared 3 bases from V and 1 base from J, leaving 8 bases between. The CDR3 spells CASSSGQSNQPQHF. The CDR3 nucleotides read TGTGCCAGCAGCTCCGGACAGAGCAATCAGCCCCAGCATTTT.

Only a few counts were recorded for this clone. The genes are TRBV5-1 and TRBJ1-1; TRBD1 matches 9 bases. The CDR3 runs to 13 residues. V was pared by 5 bases and J by 5 bases, with 4 bases of the junction left unmatched. Looked up from germline, CDR1 is SGHRS and CDR2 is YFSETQ. CDR3 protein: CASRRQGVTEAFF. CDR3 bases: TGCGCCAGCAGGAGACAGGGGGTGACTGAAGCTTTCTTT.